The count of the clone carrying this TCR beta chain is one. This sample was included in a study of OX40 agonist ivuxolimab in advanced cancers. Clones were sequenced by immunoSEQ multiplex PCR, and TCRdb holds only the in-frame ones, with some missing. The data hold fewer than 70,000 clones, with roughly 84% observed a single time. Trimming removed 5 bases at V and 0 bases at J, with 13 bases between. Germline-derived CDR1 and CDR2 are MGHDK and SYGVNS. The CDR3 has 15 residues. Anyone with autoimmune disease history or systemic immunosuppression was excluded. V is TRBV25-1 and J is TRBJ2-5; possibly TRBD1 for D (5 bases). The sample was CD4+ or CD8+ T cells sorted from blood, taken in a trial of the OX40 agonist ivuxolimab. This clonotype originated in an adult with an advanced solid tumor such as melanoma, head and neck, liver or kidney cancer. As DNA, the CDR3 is TGTGCCAGCAGTAAGGGTGGGGCCGACCAAGAGACCCAGTACTTC. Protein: CASSKGGADQETQYF.